The next 12 T cell receptor beta chains were all read from a single sample in a study of T cell clonotyping in hematopoietic cell transplantation. Described time point: recipient sample about 28 days before transplant, after cytoreduction. Using immunoSEQ multiplex PCR, the repertoire was profiled, and TCRdb retains in-frame clones only, with some absent. The sample lists tens of thousands of clones, more than 60% seen once, with less than 7.5% in the top ten. The specimen comprised peripheral blood mononuclear cells, sampled before stem cell transplant. The source is a woman aged 25 to 39 with chronic myeloid leukemia. Some clones in this sample may be carry-over from other donors' samples.

The genes are TRBV5-4 and TRBJ2-1; D perhaps matches TRBD2 (6 bases). CDR1 is SGHNT and CDR2 is YYREEE in the germline V gene (reference sequence). V was pared by 2 bases and J by 0 bases, with 12 bases between. The CDR3 spans 16 residues. Written as DNA, the CDR3 is TGTGCCAGCAGCTTCCCGGGGGTCAGCTCCTACAATGAGCAGTTCTTC. It specifies CASSFPGVSSYNEQFF. The whole variable domain, remainder taken from reference TRBV5-4 and TRBJ2-1, is ETGVTQSPTHLIKTRGQQVTLRCSSQSGHNTVSWYQQALGQGPQFIFQYYREEENGRGNFPPRFSGLQFPNYSSELNVNALELDDSALYLCASSFPGVSSYNEQFFGPGTRLTVL.

The genes are TRBV5-1 and TRBJ2-7; TRBD2 aligns across 7 bases. The CDR3 runs 15 residues. Trimming removed 0 bases from V and 3 bases from J; junction bases left unmatched: 6. The germline V gene encodes CDR1 SGHRS and CDR2 YFSETQ. CDR3 nucleotide sequence: TGCGCCAGCAGCTTGGCCTCTAGCGGCTACTACGAGCAGTACTTC. Its protein is CASSLASSGYYEQYF.

The V and J genes are TRBV30 and TRBJ1-4, with 11 positions matching TRBD1. Losses at the gene ends were 4 bases for V and 8 bases for J; bases not matched to a gene: 12. The V gene's germline CDR1 is GTSNPN and CDR2 SVGIG (reference sequence). The CDR3 extends over 16 amino acids. Written as DNA, the CDR3 is TGTGCCTGGAAAGGACAGGGGGCGTCTCTACTCGAAAAACTGTTTTTT. It yields the protein CAWKGQGASLLEKLFF. Variable domain in full (rest from reference TRBV30 and TRBJ1-4): SQTIHQWPATLVQPVGSPLSLECTVEGTSNPNLYWYRQAAGRGLQLLFYSVGIGQISSEVPQNLSASRPQDRQFILSSKKLLLSDSGFYLCAWKGQGASLLEKLFFGSGTQLSVL.

This chain connects TRBV15 to TRBJ1-1; D is perhaps TRBD1 (5 bases). V gave up 6 bases and J gave up 3 bases, with 17 bases separating them. The CDR3 contains 15 residues. From germline, CDR1 is LNHNV and CDR2 YYDKDF (reference sequence). CDR3 nucleotide sequence: TGTGCCACCAGTAGAATGGAGGGGCGGGACACTGAAGCTTTCTTT. This gives the protein CATSRMEGRDTEAFF.

The chain is built from TRBV2 and TRBJ2-1; TRBD1 matches at 8 bases. Germline trimming cut 6 bases from V and 5 bases from J; bases unmatched to any gene: 3. CDR1 and CDR2 (germline): SNHLY, FYNNEI. This CDR3 has 13 amino acids. CDR3 sequence: CASRWTGNNEQFF. CDR3 nucleotides: TGTGCCAGCAGATGGACAGGGAACAATGAGCAGTTCTTC.

The V call is TRBV5-6, the J call TRBJ1-2, with TRBD1 as a possible D gene (6 bases). Germline V gene lookup returns CDR1 SGHDT and CDR2 YYEEEE. V lost 4 bases, J lost 2 bases, and 9 bases lay in between. The CDR3 sequence is 13 residues long. The CDR3 coding sequence is TGTGCCAGCAGCCTGGACAGAAACTATGGCTACACCTTC. This encodes CASSLDRNYGYTF.

The rearrangement joins TRBV6-1 to TRBJ2-1; TRBD2 aligns across 12 bases. The CDR3 length is 15 residues. The V gene's germline CDR1 is MNHNS and CDR2 SASEGT. V lost 2 bases, J lost 4 bases, and 0 bases stayed unmatched. CDR3 DNA: TGTGCCAGCAGTGAACTAGCGGGAGGGTACAATGAGCAGTTCTTC. Translation: CASSELAGGYNEQFF.

This clone showed up just once. J is TRBJ1-2 and V is TRBV20-1; 8 bases line up with TRBD1. The CDR3 covers 11 residues. Per germline, CDR1 DFQATT and CDR2 SNEGSKA (reference sequence). Unmatched junction bases numbered 7, after V lost 5 bases and J lost 11 bases. The CDR3 reads CSAYPGGRYTF. DNA for the CDR3: TGCAGTGCTTATCCAGGGGGCAGGTACACCTTC.

The chain links TRBV30 to TRBJ1-5; tentatively, D is TRBD1 (6 bases). The CDR3 is made up of 13 amino acids. V lost 5 bases and J 7 bases, leaving 15 bases between the germline ends. Germline values: CDR1 GTSNPN, CDR2 SVGIG (reference sequence). CDR3 sequence: CAWSIQGKQPQHF. CDR3 coding DNA: TGTGCCTGGTCAATACAGGGAAAACAGCCCCAGCATTTT.

J is TRBJ2-1 and V is TRBV7-2; perhaps TRBD2 as D (5 bases). The germline CDR1 and CDR2 sequences are SGHTA and FQGNSA. This CDR3 contains 13 residues. Trimming shortened V by 2 bases and J by 7 bases, and 9 bases separated the two germline ends. CDR3 region: CASSLIGGNEQFF. The CDR3 DNA follows: TGTGCCAGCAGCTTAATTGGCGGGAATGAGCAGTTCTTC. Based on the CDR3 plus reference TRBV7-2 and TRBJ2-1, the full variable domain is GAGVSQSPSNKVTEKGKDVELRCDPISGHTALYWYRQSLGQGLEFLIYFQGNSAPDKSGLPSDRFSAERTGGSVSTLTIQRTQQEDSAVYLCASSLIGGNEQFFGPGTRLTVL.

V is TRBV6-5 and J is TRBJ1-6, with D maybe TRBD1 (6 bases). This CDR3 spans 15 amino acids. The V gene lost 8 bases and the J gene lost 7 bases, with 18 bases spanning the gap. In germline, CDR1 is MNHEY, CDR2 SVGAGI. This CDR3 reads CASGVTGTGNSPLHF. The CDR3 region has the DNA TGTGCCAGCGGTGTAACAGGGACGGGGAATTCACCCCTCCACTTT.

The genes are TRBV6-1 and TRBJ2-7; no clear D gene. Trimming stripped 1 base from V and 5 bases from J, with 0 bases between. The CDR3 has 10 amino acids. Germline assignment: CDR1 MNHNS and CDR2 SASEGT. The CDR3 here is CASSEDEQYV. CDR3 DNA sequence: TGTGCCAGCAGTGAAGACGAGCAGTACGTC.